This T cell receptor beta chain was sequenced during a study of shared clonotypes between healthy human individuals. Regarding the study as a whole: Clonotype sharing across a handful of donors was observed for around 5% of naive CD4 clonotypes. In general, naive subsets displayed greater estimated richness than memory subsets did.

CD8 cells classed as naive were CD45RO-negative and positively selected for CCR7, excluding terminally differentiated effector memory CD45RA+ cells. Adults of Caucasian background living in Nashville, Tennessee made up all donors. TCRdb's copy holds only in-frame clones and misses some; the assay was immunoSEQ multiplex PCR. The table has about 870,000 clones, around 93% seen once; the top ten hold 24%. Germline V gene data show CDR1 as SGHAT and CDR2 as FQNNGV. The junction had 6 bases not matched to a gene; V was cut back by 3 bases and J by 6 bases. The CDR3 spans 15 residues. About this clone itself: Its target is not known.

The rearrangement joins TRBV11-2 to TRBJ2-1; 9 bases are shared with TRBD2. The clonotype originates from a man aged 25-45 years in good health. Material: naive CD8+ T cells sorted from blood. The CDR3: CASSFPLAGGNEQFF. As DNA, the CDR3 is TGTGCCAGCAGCTTCCCACTAGCGGGCGGCAATGAGCAGTTCTTC.